This passage covers 23 T cell receptor beta chains from one sample sequenced in a study of beta chain features in type 1 diabetes (dated by TCRdb to 2017 to 2018). The library was produced with the immunoSEQ multiplex PCR assay. The entire isolated RNA was reverse transcribed using the High Capacity cDNA Reverse Transcription Kit, and thus expressed TCRB transcripts were sequenced. In its TCRdb copy, this immuneACCESS table keeps in-frame sequences only and misses some clones. Where compared with another copy, unresolved V genes explain less than half of these, and the others have no known cause. The sample has 350,000 to 450,000 clones on record, about 14% of them singletons. Around 0.035% of the sample goes to the ten largest clones. The sequencing input was naive CD4+ T cells from blood. Explained via the paper, the cell subset or site label denotes: true naive CD4+ T cells. The receptors here all came from a young man in good health.

J is TRBJ1-2 and V is TRBV4-3; D is unresolved. This CDR3 has 14 residues. Between the trimmed V and J ends, which lost 8 bases and 8 bases, there was a span of 21 bases. Germline CDR1 LGHNA, CDR2 YSLEER. The CDR3 DNA reads as TGCGCCAGCCGATCCAGCTCCGCCTTGTCCGGCTACACCTTC. This gives the protein CASRSSSALSGYTF.

The sample holds a few counts of this clone. The CDR3 coding sequence is TGTGCCAGCAGCTCCGGTATGCTCACAGATACGCAGTATTTT. It yields the protein CASSSGMLTDTQYF. The J gene is TRBJ2-3, the V gene TRBV7-3, with D unresolved. The CDR3 consists of 14 residues. Germline assignment: CDR1 SGHTA and CDR2 FQGTGA. Trimming left V 4 bases short and J 2 bases short, with 10 bases between.

The rearrangement joins TRBV19 to TRBJ2-1; D not certain. V lost 1 base and J 0 bases, leaving 4 bases between the germline ends. Looked up from germline, CDR1 is LNHDA and CDR2 is SQIVND (reference sequence). This CDR3 is built from 14 residues. The CDR3 loop reads CASSIASSYNEQFF. CDR3 DNA sequence: TGTGCCAGTAGTATAGCGAGCTCCTACAATGAGCAGTTCTTC.

This clone has more than one count but fewer than ten. The chain combines TRBV4-1 with TRBJ1-2; D perhaps matches TRBD1 (6 bases). This CDR3 is built from 16 residues. Germline V gene sequence: CDR1 MGHRA, CDR2 YSYEKL. With 3 bases removed from V and 2 bases from J, the gap between germline ends came to 16 bases. In DNA form, the CDR3 reads TGCGCCAGCAGCCAGACAGGACCCCACACAAACTATGGCTACACCTTC. This translates into CASSQTGPHTNYGYTF.

The chain joins TRBV4-1 to TRBJ2-6; D perhaps matches TRBD2 (6 bases). CDR1 MGHRA and CDR2 YSYEKL come from the germline V gene. V dropped 7 bases and J dropped 2 bases, with 15 bases sitting between them. This CDR3 has 16 residues. The CDR3 sequence is CASTAGPGAGANVLTF. As DNA, the CDR3 is TGCGCCAGCACCGCGGGACCCGGAGCTGGGGCCAACGTCCTGACTTTC.

The rearrangement uses TRBV27 and TRBJ1-2; the D gene is possibly TRBD1 (5 bases). Germline CDR1 is MNHEY and CDR2 is SMNVEV (reference sequence). V was clipped by 5 bases and J by 2 bases, with 18 bases between them. The CDR3 is 16 residues long. This CDR3 is CASSNRDGLFNYGYTF. In DNA, the CDR3 is TGTGCCAGCAGTAACCGGGACGGGCTTTTCAACTATGGCTACACCTTC.

This clone was counted a few times. This chain joins TRBV25-1 and TRBJ2-1; D is ambiguous. The CDR3 contains 15 residues. V shed 1 base and J shed 9 bases, with 16 bases lying between them. Looked up from germline, CDR1 is MGHDK and CDR2 is SYGVNS. The CDR3 coding sequence is TGTGCCAGCAGTGAATCCGGCAGGATCCAAGGTGAGCAGTTCTTC. It specifies CASSESGRIQGEQFF.

The table lists this clone with a few counts. V usage is TRBV18 and J usage is TRBJ2-1; D not certain. Trimming stripped 3 bases from V and 7 bases from J, with 13 bases between. Germline CDR1 is KGHSH and CDR2 is LQKENI. The CDR3 totals 14 residues. CDR3 sequence reads: CASSPRVISNEQFF. CDR3 sequence (DNA): TGTGCCAGCTCACCTAGGGTTATCTCGAATGAGCAGTTCTTC.

The rearrangement joins TRBV5-4 to TRBJ2-7, with 8 nucleotides matching TRBD1. Germline trimming cut 4 bases from V and 2 bases from J; bases unmatched to any gene: 8. The V gene's germline CDR1 is SGHNT and CDR2 YYREEE (reference sequence). This CDR3 is 15 amino acids long. The CDR3 DNA reads TGTGCCAGCAGCCTACGGACAGGGTATACCTACGAGCAGTACTTC. Translating it yields CASSLRTGYTYEQYF. Complete variable domain (other parts from reference TRBV5-4 and TRBJ2-7): ETGVTQSPTHLIKTRGQQVTLRCSSQSGHNTVSWYQQALGQGPQFIFQYYREEENGRGNFPPRFSGLQFPNYSSELNVNALELDDSALYLCASSLRTGYTYEQYFGPGTRLTVT.

This clone was observed a handful of times. Germline is not matched at one junction end, which may reflect a read error. This chain joins TRBV6-5 and TRBJ2-3; D remains unclear. The CDR3 runs to 13 residues. CDR1 is MNHEY, CDR2 SVGAGI, per germline. The CDR3 DNA reads TGTGCCAGCAGCTACTACAGCACAGATACGCAGTATTTT. Protein sequence: CASSYYSTDTQYF.

This clone was seen only a few times. The same CDR3 can be traced to other DNA sequences in this sample. DNA for the CDR3: TGTGCCTGGAGTGTAGGAGGGAGCTCCTACAATGAGCAGTTCTTC. Protein: CAWSVGGSSYNEQFF. The chain recombines TRBV30 with TRBJ2-1; D is perhaps TRBD2 (6 bases). Germline-derived CDR1 and CDR2 are GTSNPN and SVGIG (reference sequence). The CDR3 sequence is 15 residues long. Trimming removed 0 bases from V and 0 bases from J, with 9 bases in between.

This clone was detected only a few times. The J gene is TRBJ2-3, the V gene TRBV18; possibly TRBD2 for D (6 bases). The CDR3 spans 14 residues. The V end was cut by 3 bases, the J end by 1 base, with 8 bases between. The germline gives CDR1 KGHSH, CDR2 LQKENI. The CDR3 region is CASSPWGGTDTQYF. The DNA for the CDR3 is TGTGCCAGCTCACCGTGGGGGGGCACAGATACGCAGTATTTT.

The rearrangement uses TRBV7-2 and TRBJ2-5; D might be TRBD1 (6 bases). The CDR3 loop spans 15 amino acids. Trimming shortened V by 2 bases and J by 2 bases, and 12 bases separated the two germline ends. The germline V gene encodes CDR1 SGHTA and CDR2 FQGNSA. CDR3 loop: CASSLSRTEQETQYF. DNA of the CDR3: TGTGCCAGCAGCTTATCCCGGACAGAACAAGAGACCCAGTACTTC.

This clone showed up just a few times. Distinct nucleotide sequences in the sample also encode this CDR3. The CDR3 here is CASSPPLETQYF. The CDR3 nucleotides are TGTGCCAGCTCACCACCGCTGGAGACCCAGTACTTC. The chain couples TRBV18 to TRBJ2-5; D is unclear. CDR3 length: 12 residues. CDR1 is KGHSH, CDR2 LQKENI, per germline. With 0 bases removed from V and 5 bases from J, the gap between germline ends came to 4 bases.

The rearrangement links TRBV5-4 to TRBJ1-1, with D possibly being TRBD1 (5 bases). Germline CDR1 is SGHNT and CDR2 is YYREEE (reference sequence). V lost 0 bases and J lost 0, with 9 bases in between. CDR3 length equals 15 residues. CDR3 bases: TGTGCCAGCAGCTTGGACCCACAGGTGAACACTGAAGCTTTCTTT. It translates to CASSLDPQVNTEAFF.

The chain has TRBV2 and TRBJ2-7; 10 nucleotides align to TRBD1. This CDR3 has 14 amino acids. J was trimmed by 5 bases and V by 5 bases; bases with no gene match: 6. From germline, CDR1 is SNHLY and CDR2 FYNNEI. The CDR3 here is CASSTQGQGDEQYF. The CDR3 DNA reads as TGTGCCAGCAGTACCCAAGGACAGGGGGACGAGCAGTACTTC.

This clone occurred a few times. This chain connects TRBV15 to TRBJ2-3; 8 nucleotides line up with TRBD1. V gave up 4 bases and J gave up 5 bases; unmatched junction bases: 5. This CDR3 spans 14 amino acids. The germline gives CDR1 LNHNV, CDR2 YYDKDF (reference sequence). The CDR3 DNA sequence: TGTGCCACCAGCATCGACAGGGGTGGAGATACGCAGTATTTT. It translates to CATSIDRGGDTQYF.

The V call is TRBV7-2, the J call TRBJ2-3; D possibly corresponds to TRBD2 (7 bases). Looked up from germline, CDR1 is SGHTA and CDR2 is FQGNSA. The CDR3 contains 13 residues. Trimming removed 6 bases at V and 2 bases at J, with 9 bases between. The CDR3, as DNA: TGTGCCAGCAGTGCGGGGGCCACAGATACGCAGTATTTT. Translation: CASSAGATDTQYF.

This clone was seen more than once but under ten times. The V call is TRBV15, the J call TRBJ1-1; maybe TRBD1 (6 bases). The CDR3 consists of 15 residues. The ends were cut back, 4 bases at V and 0 bases at J, with 12 bases in the middle. Looked up from germline, CDR1 is LNHNV and CDR2 is YYDKDF (reference sequence). The CDR3 loop reads CATSTGERVNTEAFF. In nucleotides, the CDR3 is TGTGCCACCAGCACAGGGGAAAGGGTGAACACTGAAGCTTTCTTT.

In this sample, this clone turned up a few times. The gene calls are TRBV7-2 and TRBJ2-1, with D perhaps assigned TRBD1 or TRBD2 (5 bases each). There are 13 residues in the CDR3. Germline CDR1 and CDR2: SGHTA and FQGNSA. V lost 7 bases and J 4 bases, leaving 11 bases between the germline ends. CDR3 in amino acids: CASTLWGYNEQFF. The CDR3 DNA sequence: TGTGCCAGCACCCTATGGGGGTACAATGAGCAGTTCTTC.

This clone has a handful of counts. The chain carries TRBV30 and TRBJ1-3; TRBD1 is a possible D gene (6 bases). This CDR3 spans 15 amino acids. The germline CDR1 and CDR2 sequences are GTSNPN and SVGIG (reference sequence). Trimming cost V 2 bases and J 2 bases, with 13 bases left between them. CDR3 in DNA: TGTGCCTGGAGTCGGGGGGGCAAAACTGGAAACACCATATATTTT. This encodes CAWSRGGKTGNTIYF. Based on the CDR3 plus reference TRBV30 and TRBJ1-3, the full variable domain is SQTIHQWPATLVQPVGSPLSLECTVEGTSNPNLYWYRQAAGRGLQLLFYSVGIGQISSEVPQNLSASRPQDRQFILSSKKLLLSDSGFYLCAWSRGGKTGNTIYFGEGSWLTVV.

In the case of this clone: The junction shows a germline mismatch at one end, possibly a read error. The rearrangement uses TRBV7-7 and TRBJ2-2; D unresolved. Germline CDR1 SSHAT, CDR2 FNYEAQ (reference sequence). The CDR3 runs to 15 residues. CDR3 sequence (DNA): TGTGCTAGCAGCCCCCGGACCGCGAACACCGGGGAGCTGTTTTTT. Amino acid sequence: CASSPRTANTGELFF.

The chain uses TRBV5-4 and TRBJ2-1; 11 bases are a match to TRBD2. J gave up 6 bases and V 4 bases, and 6 bases lay outside the gene matches. Germline loops: CDR1 SGHNT, CDR2 YYREEE (reference sequence). CDR3 length: 15 residues. The CDR3 bases are TGTGCCAGCAGCCCCGGGACTAGCGGCCCCAATGAGCAGTTCTTC. Residues: CASSPGTSGPNEQFF.